What follows are 27 T cell receptor beta chains derived from one specimen sequenced in a study of cytomegalovirus exposure and HLA in healthy donors. This PCR relied on a set of 60 Vbeta primers and 13 Jbeta primers. The repertoire was sequenced with immunoSEQ multiplex PCR; TCRdb's copy has only in-frame clones and lacks some. The sample shows about 160,000 clones, approximately 70% of them seen only once. The sequenced sample was PBMCs. The receptors come from a middle-aged man in good health and CMV-seropositive.

The chain is built from TRBV28 and TRBJ1-4; 7 nucleotides align to TRBD1. Germline V gene data show CDR1 as MDHEN and CDR2 as SYDVKM. The junction had 13 bases not matched to a gene; V was cut back by 7 bases and J by 5 bases. The CDR3 totals 16 residues. The CDR3 bases are TGTGCCAGCACCCCGAGACTGAGGGGGCGCAATGAAAAACTGTTTTTT. Its protein product is CASTPRLRGRNEKLFF.

This clone was seen a handful of times. The J gene is TRBJ1-6, the V gene TRBV5-8; D call uncertain. V was pared by 0 bases and J by 6 bases, with 10 bases between. The CDR3 runs 15 residues. Germline V gives CDR1 SGHTS, CDR2 YDEGEE. This CDR3 is CASSLDGRINSPLHF. The CDR3, as DNA: TGTGCCAGCAGCTTGGACGGCAGGATTAATTCACCCCTCCACTTT.

This clone has a handful of counts. V usage is TRBV5-5 and J usage is TRBJ2-7; 9 bases map to TRBD1. The germline V gene has CDR1 SGHKS and CDR2 YYEKEE (reference sequence). The CDR3 has 14 amino acids. Trimming took 4 bases from V and 5 from J; bases not matched to a gene: 7. The CDR3 is CASSDGQGFHEQYF. CDR3 coding DNA: TGTGCCAGCAGCGACGGACAGGGGTTCCACGAGCAGTACTTC.

The V gene is TRBV14, the J gene TRBJ2-2; 10 bases agree with TRBD1. The J segment lost 4 bases and the V segment lost 4 bases, leaving 9 bases of the junction unmatched. The germline gives CDR1 SGHDN, CDR2 FVKESK. The CDR3 is made up of 17 amino acids. CDR3 sequence (DNA): TGTGCCAGCAGCCGCCCGGGGACAGGGGCCGGCACCGGGGAGCTGTTTTTT. Translating gives CASSRPGTGAGTGELFF.

The chain links TRBV10-2 to TRBJ2-2; D is undetermined. The CDR3 totals 11 residues. Germline values: CDR1 WSHSY, CDR2 SAAADI. V shed 7 bases and J shed 7 bases, with 7 bases lying between them. In DNA, the CDR3 is TGCGCCAGCAATCGAGGCGGGGAGCTGTTTTTT. Its protein product is CASNRGGELFF.

This clone was observed once. The rearrangement uses TRBV9 and TRBJ2-7; weak D call: TRBD2 (5 bases). The CDR3 is 15 amino acids. Germline lookup yields CDR1 SGDLS and CDR2 YYNGEE. The V end was cut by 4 bases, the J end by 0 bases, with 14 bases between. CDR3 in DNA: TGTGCCAGCAGCCTTAGCGCGACCAACTCCTACGAGCAGTACTTC. Translation gives CASSLSATNSYEQYF.

The CDR3 sequence is CASSDRWTGRTEQYF. CDR3 bases: TGTGCCAGCAGCGACCGGTGGACAGGGAGAACCGAGCAGTACTTC. The chain links TRBV7-9 to TRBJ2-7; 8 nucleotides agree with TRBD1. The CDR3 sequence is 15 residues long. The V and J ends lost 5 bases and 6 bases, in that order; junction bases with no gene match: 12. Germline assignment: CDR1 SEHNR and CDR2 FQNEAQ (reference sequence).

This clone was picked up one time. The rearrangement links TRBV7-2 to TRBJ2-1; 13 bases agree with TRBD2. The CDR3 contains 15 residues. The V gene's germline CDR1 is SGHTA and CDR2 FQGNSA. The ends lost 6 bases at V and 8 bases at J; junction bases unmatched: 7. Here the CDR3 reads CASRLTSGGAYEQFF. CDR3 nucleotides: TGTGCCAGCAGGCTAACTAGCGGGGGGGCCTATGAGCAGTTCTTC.

The J gene is TRBJ2-7, the V gene TRBV27, with 9 nucleotides matching TRBD1. V gave up 7 bases and J gave up 7 bases; unmatched junction bases: 11. From germline, CDR1 is MNHEY and CDR2 SMNVEV (reference sequence). The CDR3 extends over 14 amino acids. CDR3 amino acids: CASTQRDRVGEQYF. In DNA form, the CDR3 reads TGTGCCAGCACCCAACGGGACAGGGTGGGAGAGCAGTACTTC.

J is TRBJ2-1 and V is TRBV12-5, with 10 bases matching TRBD2. The V and J ends lost 9 bases and 7 bases, in that order; junction bases with no gene match: 6. Germline assignment: CDR1 LGHNT and CDR2 FRNRAP. The CDR3 is 13 residues long. The CDR3 DNA sequence: TGTGCTAGCAAAGCGGGGGGGCGTAATGAGCAGTTCTTC. It translates to CASKAGGRNEQFF.

The rearrangement links TRBV2 to TRBJ2-3, with TRBD1 as a possible D gene (6 bases). The length of the CDR3 is 14 residues. Looked up from germline, CDR1 is SNHLY and CDR2 is FYNNEI. V lost 5 bases to trimming and J lost 2 bases, with 11 bases between them. CDR3 sequence: CASSKRDNTDTQYF. CDR3 in DNA: TGTGCCAGCAGTAAGAGGGACAACACAGATACGCAGTATTTT.

The CDR3 loop reads CASSPQAGLTEQFF. DNA for the CDR3: TGTGCCAGCTCCCCTCAAGCGGGACTGACTGAGCAGTTCTTC. The chain couples TRBV6-4 to TRBJ2-1; TRBD2 agrees at 7 bases. This CDR3 region has 14 residues. V trimming: 8 bases; J trimming: 9 bases; junction bases outside the gene matches: 13. Germline CDR1 is MRHNA and CDR2 is SNTAGT.

This clone came up once. The chain links TRBV7-9 to TRBJ1-2, with a tentative D call TRBD1 (5 bases). V lost 0 bases to trimming and J lost 6 bases, with 11 bases between them. Germline V gene sequence: CDR1 SEHNR, CDR2 FQNEAQ (reference sequence). CDR3 length: 14 amino acids. The CDR3 sequence: CASSLAEGAHGYTF. DNA of the CDR3: TGTGCCAGCAGCTTAGCGGAAGGGGCTCATGGCTACACCTTC. The full variable domain, in which reference TRBV7-9 and TRBJ1-2 provide the parts outside the CDR3, is DTGVSQNPRHKITKRGQNVTFRCDPISEHNRLYWYRQTLGQGPEFLTYFQNEAQLEKSRLLSDRFSAERPKGSFSTLEIQRTEQGDSAMYLCASSLAEGAHGYTFGSGTRLTVV.

The chain links TRBV5-5 to TRBJ1-2, with TRBD1 matching 8 bases. Trimming at V came to 6 bases and at J to 4 bases, leaving 5 bases not matched to a gene. This CDR3 is built from 13 residues. Looked up from germline, CDR1 is SGHKS and CDR2 is YYEKEE (reference sequence). For the CDR3, the DNA is TGTGCCAGCACCCAGGGGGCTGGCTATGGCTACACCTTC. Encoded protein: CASTQGAGYGYTF.

V is TRBV2 and J is TRBJ2-1; 7 bases map to TRBD2. This CDR3 is 11 amino acids long. CDR1 SNHLY and CDR2 FYNNEI come from the germline V gene. V shed 11 bases and J 10 bases; nucleotides not matched to a gene: 8. The CDR3: CAGSGLYEQFF. The DNA of the CDR3 is TGTGCCGGTAGCGGGTTGTACGAGCAGTTCTTC. Full variable domain (rest looked up from reference TRBV2 and TRBJ2-1): EPEVTQTPSHQVTQMGQEVILRCVPISNHLYFYWYRQILGQKVEFLVSFYNNEISEKSEIFDDQFSVERPDGSNFTLKIRSTKLEDSAMYFCAGSGLYEQFFGPGTRLTVL.

This chain joins TRBV28 and TRBJ2-5; 8 bases agree with TRBD1. V gave up 5 bases and J gave up 5 bases; unmatched junction bases: 13. The CDR3 length is 16 residues. The germline CDR1 and CDR2 sequences are MDHEN and SYDVKM. The CDR3 spells CASSPNPRQGMETQYF. DNA of the CDR3: TGTGCCAGCAGTCCCAACCCTAGACAGGGGATGGAGACCCAGTACTTC.

The chain joins TRBV13 to TRBJ1-5; D possibly corresponds to TRBD1 (5 bases). CDR3 length: 18 residues. Trimming removed 2 bases at V and 0 bases at J, with 17 bases between. Germline V CDR1 and CDR2: PRHDT, FYEKMQ (reference sequence). CDR3 sequence reads: CASSLTGGMGTSNQPQHF. The CDR3 DNA sequence: TGTGCCAGCAGCTTAACGGGAGGAATGGGGACTAGCAATCAGCCCCAGCATTTT.

This clone has more than one count but fewer than ten. This sequence joins TRBV6-1 and TRBJ1-2; D ambiguous. The V and J ends lost 0 bases and 10 bases respectively, with 3 bases between them. The CDR3 is 10 amino acids. Looked up from germline, CDR1 is MNHNS and CDR2 is SASEGT. CDR3 sequence reads: CASSEALYTF. CDR3 nucleotides: TGTGCCAGCAGTGAAGCCCTCTACACCTTC.

The CDR3 bases are TGTGCCAGCAGCCAAGGACAGGGAGAGGATGAGCAGTTCTTC. Amino acids: CASSQGQGEDEQFF. The chain uses TRBV5-6 and TRBJ2-1; 8 positions agree with TRBD1. The CDR3 is 14 residues long. The ends lost 4 bases at V and 8 bases at J; junction bases unmatched: 8. CDR1 SGHDT and CDR2 YYEEEE come from the germline V gene.

The chain carries TRBV7-9 and TRBJ1-4; 8 bases are shared with TRBD1. The CDR3 spans 14 residues. Germline CDR1 and CDR2: SEHNR and FQNEAQ (reference sequence). Trimming removed 5 bases from V and 8 bases from J; junction bases left unmatched: 7. The CDR3 protein is CASSADRVEEKLFF. As DNA, the CDR3 is TGTGCCAGCAGCGCGGACAGGGTGGAAGAAAAACTGTTTTTT.

The V call is TRBV27, the J call TRBJ1-4; 10 bases line up with TRBD1. The CDR3 extends over 14 amino acids. Germline V gives CDR1 MNHEY, CDR2 SMNVEV (reference sequence). J was trimmed by 8 bases and V by 10 bases; bases with no gene match: 10. For the CDR3, the DNA is TGTGCCACCGCGAGGAGGGACAGGGGCGAAAAACTGTTTTTT. Residues: CATARRDRGEKLFF.

The CDR3 spells CASSTPGCINTGELFF. DNA for the CDR3: TGTGCCAGCAGCACGCCAGGGTGCATTAACACCGGGGAGCTGTTTTTT. The chain is built from TRBV21-1 and TRBJ2-2; the DNA was not used to check the table's D call, TRBD1. TRBV21-1 is shown as a pseudogene. This CDR3 spans 16 amino acids.

This clone was counted a few times. The V and J genes are TRBV11-2 and TRBJ1-6; no definite D call. There are 18 residues in the CDR3. V lost 5 bases and J 0 bases, leaving 17 bases between the germline ends. Germline CDR1 and CDR2: SGHAT and FQNNGV. The CDR3 spells CASSPLASFSSYNSPLHF. CDR3 DNA sequence: TGTGCCAGCAGCCCATTAGCTTCGTTTAGCTCCTATAATTCACCCCTCCACTTT.

The chain couples TRBV7-3 to TRBJ1-1; D not certain. The germline CDR1 and CDR2 sequences are SGHTA and FQGTGA. The CDR3 is 13 amino acids. V was shortened by 4 bases and J by 4 bases, with 10 bases between the two germline ends. The CDR3 sequence is CASSSFSSTEAFF. The CDR3 nucleotides read TGTGCCAGCAGCTCGTTCTCGAGCACTGAAGCTTTCTTT. The whole variable domain, remainder taken from reference TRBV7-3 and TRBJ1-1, is GAGVSQTPSNKVTEKGKYVELRCDPISGHTALYWYRQSLGQGPEFLIYFQGTGAADDSGLPNDRFFAVRPEGSVSTLKIQRTERGDSAVYLCASSSFSSTEAFFGQGTRLTVV.

This clone was counted a few times. The V gene is TRBV5-1, the J gene TRBJ1-5, with 7 bases lining up with TRBD1. The V gene's germline CDR1 is SGHRS and CDR2 YFSETQ. The length of the CDR3 is 14 residues. The J segment lost 6 bases and the V segment lost 5 bases, leaving 8 bases of the junction unmatched. CDR3 DNA: TGCGCCAGCAGTCCGACAGGGATCGCTCAGCCCCAGCATTTT. Its translation is CASSPTGIAQPQHF. Together with reference TRBV5-1 and TRBJ1-5, the CDR3 gives the full variable domain: KAGVTQTPRYLIKTRGQQVTLSCSPISGHRSVSWYQQTPGQGLQFLFEYFSETQRNKGNFPGRFSGRQFSNSRSEMNVSTLELGDSALYLCASSPTGIAQPQHFGDGTRLSIL.

The CDR3, as DNA: TGTGCCAGCAGCCAGGGGGCGGATGAGCAGTTCTTC. Its translation: CASSQGADEQFF. V usage is TRBV16 and J usage is TRBJ2-1; the D gene is possibly TRBD1 (6 bases). This CDR3 comprises 12 residues. V lost 3 bases to trimming and J lost 8 bases, with 8 bases between them. Germline lookup yields CDR1 KGHSY and CDR2 FQNENV. Variable domain in full (rest from reference TRBV16 and TRBJ2-1): GEEVAQTPKHLVRGEGQKAKLYCAPIKGHSYVFWYQQVLKNEFKFLISFQNENVFDETGMPKERFSAKCLPNSPCSLEIQATKLEDSAVYFCASSQGADEQFFGPGTRLTVL.

The chain uses TRBV5-1 and TRBJ2-4; 8 bases fit TRBD1. Germline V gene lookup returns CDR1 SGHRS and CDR2 YFSETQ. With 7 bases clipped from V and 8 bases from J, the junction kept 14 bases outside the gene matches. The CDR3 consists of 15 residues. CDR3 DNA: TGCGCCAGCGGCTCCTCAGGGGGCATTGGGGACATTCAGTACTTC. Encoded protein: CASGSSGGIGDIQYF.